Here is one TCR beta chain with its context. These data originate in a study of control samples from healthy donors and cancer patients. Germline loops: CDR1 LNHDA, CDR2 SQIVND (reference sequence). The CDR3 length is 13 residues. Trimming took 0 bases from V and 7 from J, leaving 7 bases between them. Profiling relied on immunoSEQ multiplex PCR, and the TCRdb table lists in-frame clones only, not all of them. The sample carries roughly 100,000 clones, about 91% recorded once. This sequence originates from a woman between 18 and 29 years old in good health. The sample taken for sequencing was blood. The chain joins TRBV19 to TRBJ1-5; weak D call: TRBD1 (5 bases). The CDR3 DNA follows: TGTGCCAGTAGTATAGATCGGGGCCAGCCCCAGCATTTT. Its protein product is CASSIDRGQPQHF. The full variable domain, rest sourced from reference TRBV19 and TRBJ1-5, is DGGITQSPKYLFRKEGQNVTLSCEQNLNHDAMYWYRQDPGQGLRLIYYSQIVNDFQKGDIAEGYSVSREKKESFPLTVTSAQKNPTAFYLCASSIDRGQPQHFGDGTRLSIL.